This T cell receptor (beta chain) was identified during a study of cytomegalovirus exposure and HLA in healthy donors. Primers included in the PCR were 60 Vbeta and 13 Jbeta primers. Data came from immunoSEQ multiplex PCR; TCRdb stores just in-frame clones and leaves some out. The table has about 150,000 clones, 75% to 90% seen once; the top ten hold 1%. There are 16 residues in the CDR3. The germline V and J ends were trimmed by 5 bases and 4 bases, with 20 bases remaining between them. The germline V gene has CDR1 MDHEN and CDR2 SYDVKM. The chain has TRBV28 and TRBJ1-1; D remains ambiguous. The TCR originated in a boy aged 2 to 9 in good health and CMV-seronegative. The source material was PBMCs. The CDR3 sequence is CASSGAEFAKFTEAFF. CDR3 nucleotide sequence: TGTGCCAGCAGTGGTGCGGAGTTCGCGAAGTTCACTGAAGCTTTCTTT. The variable domain in full, completed from reference TRBV28 and TRBJ1-1, reads DVKVTQSSRYLVKRTGEKVFLECVQDMDHENMFWYRQDPGLGLRLIYFSYDVKMKEKGDIPEGYSVSREKKERFSLILESASTNQTSMYLCASSGAEFAKFTEAFFGQGTRLTVV.